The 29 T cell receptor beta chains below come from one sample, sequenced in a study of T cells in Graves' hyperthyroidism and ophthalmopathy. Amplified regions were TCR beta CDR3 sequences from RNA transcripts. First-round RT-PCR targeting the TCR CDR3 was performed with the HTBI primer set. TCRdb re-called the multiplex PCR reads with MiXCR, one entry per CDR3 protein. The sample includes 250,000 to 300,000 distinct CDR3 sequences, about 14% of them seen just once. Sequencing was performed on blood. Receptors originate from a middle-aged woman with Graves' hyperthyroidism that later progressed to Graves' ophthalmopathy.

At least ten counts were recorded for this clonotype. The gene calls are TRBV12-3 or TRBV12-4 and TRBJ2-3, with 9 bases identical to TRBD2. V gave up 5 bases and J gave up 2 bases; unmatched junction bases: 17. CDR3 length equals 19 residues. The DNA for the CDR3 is TGTGCCAGCAGTCCCATCCGGCGGGCGGGGGGGGATTTCACAGATACGCAGTATTTT. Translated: CASSPIRRAGGDFTDTQYF.

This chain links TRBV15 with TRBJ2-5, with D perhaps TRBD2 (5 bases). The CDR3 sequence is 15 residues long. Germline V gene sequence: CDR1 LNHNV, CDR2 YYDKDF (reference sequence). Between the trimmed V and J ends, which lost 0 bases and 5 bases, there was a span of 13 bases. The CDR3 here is CATSRETGDDETQYF. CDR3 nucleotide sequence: TGTGCCACCAGCAGAGAAACCGGGGATGACGAGACCCAGTACTTC.

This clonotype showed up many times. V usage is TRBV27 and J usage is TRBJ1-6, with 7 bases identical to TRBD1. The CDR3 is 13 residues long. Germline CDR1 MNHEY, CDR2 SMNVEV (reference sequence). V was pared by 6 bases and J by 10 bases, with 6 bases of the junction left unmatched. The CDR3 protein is CASRGTVGSPLHF. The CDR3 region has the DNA TGTGCCAGCAGAGGGACAGTCGGGTCACCCCTCCACTTT.

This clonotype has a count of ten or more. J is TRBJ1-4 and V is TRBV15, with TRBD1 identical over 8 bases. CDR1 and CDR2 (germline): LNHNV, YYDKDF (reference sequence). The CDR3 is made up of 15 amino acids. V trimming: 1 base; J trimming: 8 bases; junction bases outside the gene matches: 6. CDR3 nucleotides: TGTGCCACCAGCAGAGTTTGGGACAGGTTAGAAAAACTGTTTTTT. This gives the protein CATSRVWDRLEKLFF.

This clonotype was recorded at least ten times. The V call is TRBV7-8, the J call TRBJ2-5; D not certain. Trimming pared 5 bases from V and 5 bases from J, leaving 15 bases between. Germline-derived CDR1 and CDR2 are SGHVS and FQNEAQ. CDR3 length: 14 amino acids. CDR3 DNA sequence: TGTGCCAGCAGCCCGAGACCGGACGGGGAGACCCAGTACTTC. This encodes CASSPRPDGETQYF.

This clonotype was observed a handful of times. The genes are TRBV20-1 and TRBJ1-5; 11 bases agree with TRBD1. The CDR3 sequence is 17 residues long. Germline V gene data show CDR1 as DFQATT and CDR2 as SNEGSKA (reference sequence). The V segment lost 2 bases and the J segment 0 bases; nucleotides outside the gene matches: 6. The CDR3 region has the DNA TGCAGTGCTAGATTATCGGGGACAGGGGGTAGCAATCAGCCCCAGCATTTT. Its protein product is CSARLSGTGGSNQPQHF.

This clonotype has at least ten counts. CDR3 nucleotide sequence: TGCAGTGCGAAACCGGGACTAGCCTACGAGCAGTACTTC. It specifies CSAKPGLAYEQYF. The rearrangement uses TRBV20-1 and TRBJ2-7; TRBD2 matches 8 bases. The CDR3 spans 13 residues. Germline loops: CDR1 DFQATT, CDR2 SNEGSKA (reference sequence). Trimming took 6 bases from V and 2 from J; bases not matched to a gene: 6.

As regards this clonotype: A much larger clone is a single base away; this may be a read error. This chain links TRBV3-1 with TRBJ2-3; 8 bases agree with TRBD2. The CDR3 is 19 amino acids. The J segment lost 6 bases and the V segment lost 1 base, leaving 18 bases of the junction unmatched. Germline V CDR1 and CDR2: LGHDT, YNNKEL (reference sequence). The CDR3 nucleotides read TGTGCCAGCAGCCAAGGGTCGCCACTAGCGGCGGGGATTACGGATACGCAGTATTTT. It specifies CASSQGSPLAAGITDTQYF.

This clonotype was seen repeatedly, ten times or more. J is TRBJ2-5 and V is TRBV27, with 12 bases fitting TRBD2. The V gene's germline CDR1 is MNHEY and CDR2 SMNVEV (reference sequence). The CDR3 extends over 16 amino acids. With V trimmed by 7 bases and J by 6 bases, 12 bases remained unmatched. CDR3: CASKSRLAGDLKTQYF. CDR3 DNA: TGTGCCAGCAAGTCCCGACTAGCGGGAGATCTGAAGACCCAGTACTTC.

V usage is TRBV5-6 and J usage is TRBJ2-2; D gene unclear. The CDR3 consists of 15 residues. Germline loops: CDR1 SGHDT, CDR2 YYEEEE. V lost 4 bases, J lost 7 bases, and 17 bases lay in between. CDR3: CASSPAVAPGGELFF. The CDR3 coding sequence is TGTGCCAGCAGCCCGGCGGTGGCCCCGGGCGGGGAGCTGTTTTTT.

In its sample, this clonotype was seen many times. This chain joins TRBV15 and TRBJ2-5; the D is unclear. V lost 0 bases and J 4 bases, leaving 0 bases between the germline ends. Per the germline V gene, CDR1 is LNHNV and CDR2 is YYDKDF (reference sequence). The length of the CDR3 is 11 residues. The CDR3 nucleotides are TGTGCCACCAGCAGAGAAGAGACCCAGTACTTC. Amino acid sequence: CATSREETQYF.

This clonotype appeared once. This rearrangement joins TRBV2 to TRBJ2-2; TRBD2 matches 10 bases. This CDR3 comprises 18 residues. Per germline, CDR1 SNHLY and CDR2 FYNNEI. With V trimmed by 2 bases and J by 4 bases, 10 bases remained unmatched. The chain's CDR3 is CASSERSSGSRGTGELFF. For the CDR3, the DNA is TGTGCCAGCAGTGAAAGGTCTAGCGGGAGCCGGGGCACCGGGGAGCTGTTTTTT. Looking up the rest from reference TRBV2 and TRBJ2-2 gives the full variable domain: EPEVTQTPSHQVTQMGQEVILRCVPISNHLYFYWYRQILGQKVEFLVSFYNNEISEKSEIFDDQFSVERPDGSNFTLKIRSTKLEDSAMYFCASSERSSGSRGTGELFFGEGSRLTVL.

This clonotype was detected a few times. The CDR3 DNA reads TGTGCCAGTAGTATAGATCAGGGAGTTTCATACAATGAGCAGTTCTTC. It specifies CASSIDQGVSYNEQFF. The rearrangement links TRBV19 to TRBJ2-1; D possibly uses TRBD1 or TRBD2 (5 bases each). The CDR3 contains 16 residues. The V gene's germline CDR1 is LNHDA and CDR2 SQIVND (reference sequence). V lost 0 bases and J 4 bases, leaving 13 bases between the germline ends.

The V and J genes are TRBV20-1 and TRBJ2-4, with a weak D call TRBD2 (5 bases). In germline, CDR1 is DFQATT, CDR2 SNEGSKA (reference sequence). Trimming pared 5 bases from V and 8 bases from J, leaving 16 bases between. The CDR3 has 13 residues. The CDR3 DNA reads TGCAGTGCTGGGCTTACTAGTGGAGACATTCAGTACTTC. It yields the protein CSAGLTSGDIQYF.

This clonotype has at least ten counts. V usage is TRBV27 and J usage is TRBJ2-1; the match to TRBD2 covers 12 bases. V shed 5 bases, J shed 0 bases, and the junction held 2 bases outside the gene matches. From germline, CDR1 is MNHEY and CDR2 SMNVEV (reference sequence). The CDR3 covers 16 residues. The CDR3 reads CASSGLAGSSYNEQFF. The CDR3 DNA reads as TGTGCCAGCAGTGGACTAGCGGGGTCCTCCTACAATGAGCAGTTCTTC.

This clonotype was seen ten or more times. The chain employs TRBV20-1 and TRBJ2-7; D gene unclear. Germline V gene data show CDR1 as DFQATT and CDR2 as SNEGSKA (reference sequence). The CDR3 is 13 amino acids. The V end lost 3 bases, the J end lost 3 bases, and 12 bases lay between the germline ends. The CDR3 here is CSARGALGYEQYF. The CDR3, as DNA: TGCAGTGCTAGGGGTGCGCTCGGCTACGAGCAGTACTTC.

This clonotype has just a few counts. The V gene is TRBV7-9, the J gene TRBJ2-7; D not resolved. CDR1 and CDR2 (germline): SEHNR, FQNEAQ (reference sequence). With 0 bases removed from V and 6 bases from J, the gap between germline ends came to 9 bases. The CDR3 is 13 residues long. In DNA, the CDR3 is TGTGCCAGCAGCTTAGCACGGGTCGGCGAGCAGTACTTC. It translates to CASSLARVGEQYF.

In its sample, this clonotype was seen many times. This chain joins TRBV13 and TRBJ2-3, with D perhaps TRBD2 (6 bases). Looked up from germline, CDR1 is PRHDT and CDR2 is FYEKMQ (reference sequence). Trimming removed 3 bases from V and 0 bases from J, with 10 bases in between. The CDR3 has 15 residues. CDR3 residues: CASSFEGGSTDTQYF. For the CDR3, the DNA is TGTGCCAGCAGCTTTGAGGGAGGAAGCACAGATACGCAGTATTTT. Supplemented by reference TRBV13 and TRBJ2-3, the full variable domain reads AAGVIQSPRHLIKEKRETATLKCYPIPRHDTVYWYQQGPGQDPQFLISFYEKMQSDKGSIPDRFSAQQFSDYHSELNMSSLELGDSALYFCASSFEGGSTDTQYFGPGTRLTVL.

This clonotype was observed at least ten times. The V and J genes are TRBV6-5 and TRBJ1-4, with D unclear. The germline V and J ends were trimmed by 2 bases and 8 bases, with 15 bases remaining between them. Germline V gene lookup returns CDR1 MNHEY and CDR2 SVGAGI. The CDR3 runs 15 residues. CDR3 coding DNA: TGTGCCAGCAGTTACGGGGATGATTCTGACGAAAAACTGTTTTTT. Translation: CASSYGDDSDEKLFF.

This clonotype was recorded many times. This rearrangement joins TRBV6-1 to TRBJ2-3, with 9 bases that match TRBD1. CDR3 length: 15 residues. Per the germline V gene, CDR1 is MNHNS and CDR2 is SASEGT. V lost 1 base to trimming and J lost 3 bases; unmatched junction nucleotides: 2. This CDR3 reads CASSEGTGATDTQYF. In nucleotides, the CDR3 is TGTGCCAGCAGTGAAGGGACAGGGGCTACAGATACGCAGTATTTT.

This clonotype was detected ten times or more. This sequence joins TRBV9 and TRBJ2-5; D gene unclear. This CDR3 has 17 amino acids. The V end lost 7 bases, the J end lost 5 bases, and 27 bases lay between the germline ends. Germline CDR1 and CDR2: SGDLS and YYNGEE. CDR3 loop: CASSPEPSLFTAETQYF. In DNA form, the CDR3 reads TGTGCCAGCTCCCCCGAACCCAGTCTGTTCACGGCGGAGACCCAGTACTTC.

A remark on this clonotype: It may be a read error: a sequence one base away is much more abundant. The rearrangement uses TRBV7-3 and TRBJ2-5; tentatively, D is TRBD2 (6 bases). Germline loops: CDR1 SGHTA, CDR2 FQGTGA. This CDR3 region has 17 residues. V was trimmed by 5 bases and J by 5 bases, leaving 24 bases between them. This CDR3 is CASSERRKSGSHETQYF. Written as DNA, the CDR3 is TGTGCCAGCAGCGAAAGGCGGAAAAGCGGGTCACATGAGACCCAGTACTTC.

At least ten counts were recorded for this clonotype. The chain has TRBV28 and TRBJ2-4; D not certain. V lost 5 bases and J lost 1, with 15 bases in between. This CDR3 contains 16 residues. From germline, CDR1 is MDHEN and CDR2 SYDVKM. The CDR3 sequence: CASSAPGSLAKNIQYF. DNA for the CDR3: TGTGCCAGCAGTGCTCCTGGTTCTTTGGCCAAAAACATTCAGTACTTC. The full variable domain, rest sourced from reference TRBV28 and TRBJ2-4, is DVKVTQSSRYLVKRTGEKVFLECVQDMDHENMFWYRQDPGLGLRLIYFSYDVKMKEKGDIPEGYSVSREKKERFSLILESASTNQTSMYLCASSAPGSLAKNIQYFGAGTRLSVL.

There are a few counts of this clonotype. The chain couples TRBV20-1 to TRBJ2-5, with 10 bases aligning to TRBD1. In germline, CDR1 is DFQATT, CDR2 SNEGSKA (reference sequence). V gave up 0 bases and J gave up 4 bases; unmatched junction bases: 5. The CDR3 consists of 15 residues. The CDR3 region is CSARDPGQGSETQYF. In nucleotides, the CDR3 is TGCAGTGCTAGAGATCCGGGACAGGGGTCAGAGACCCAGTACTTC.

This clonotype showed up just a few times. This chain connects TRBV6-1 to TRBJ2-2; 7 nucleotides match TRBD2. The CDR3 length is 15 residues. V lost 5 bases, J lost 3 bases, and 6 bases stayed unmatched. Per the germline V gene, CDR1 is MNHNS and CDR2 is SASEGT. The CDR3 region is CASSLDGGYTGELFF. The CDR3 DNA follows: TGTGCCAGCAGTCTGGACGGGGGGTACACCGGGGAGCTGTTTTTT.

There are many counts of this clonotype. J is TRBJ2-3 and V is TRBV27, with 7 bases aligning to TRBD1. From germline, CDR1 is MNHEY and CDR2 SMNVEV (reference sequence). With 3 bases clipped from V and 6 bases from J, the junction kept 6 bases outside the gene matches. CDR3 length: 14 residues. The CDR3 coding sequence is TGTGCCAGCAGTTTTCGACCGACAGGGGATACGCAGTATTTT. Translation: CASSFRPTGDTQYF.

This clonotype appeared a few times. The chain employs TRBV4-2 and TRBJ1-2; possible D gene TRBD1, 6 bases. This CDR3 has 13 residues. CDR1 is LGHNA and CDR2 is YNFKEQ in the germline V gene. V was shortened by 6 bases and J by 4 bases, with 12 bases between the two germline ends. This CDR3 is CASRDSNTYGYTF. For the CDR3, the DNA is TGTGCCAGCAGGGACAGCAACACCTATGGCTACACCTTC.

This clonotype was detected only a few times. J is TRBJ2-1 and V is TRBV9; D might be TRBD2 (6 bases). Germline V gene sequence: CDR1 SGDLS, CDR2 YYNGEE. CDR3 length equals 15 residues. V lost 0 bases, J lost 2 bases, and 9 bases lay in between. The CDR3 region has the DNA TGTGCCAGCAGCGTAGCGGGAGCTACCTACAATGAGCAGTTCTTC. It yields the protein CASSVAGATYNEQFF.

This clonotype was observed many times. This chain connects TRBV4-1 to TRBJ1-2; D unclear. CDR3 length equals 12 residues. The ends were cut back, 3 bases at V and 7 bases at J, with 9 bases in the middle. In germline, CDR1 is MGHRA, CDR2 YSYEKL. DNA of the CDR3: TGCGCCAGCAGCCAGGAGGACCGTGGCTACACCTTC. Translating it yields CASSQEDRGYTF.